These 21 T cell receptor beta chains originate from one sample sequenced in a study of T cell responses to AZD1222 COVID-19 vaccine. Generated by immunoSEQ multiplex PCR, the TCRdb table keeps only in-frame clones and is missing some. The sample has 250,000 or so clones, just over 90% seen once; the top ten hold roughly 0.5%. The sequenced sample was peripheral blood, obtained on day 0 of AZD1222 vaccination. The receptor source for this set is an adult in good health.

J is TRBJ1-2 and V is TRBV28, with TRBD1 matching over 7 bases. Germline CDR1 reads MDHEN; CDR2 reads SYDVKM. V lost 5 bases and J lost 8; bases outside the gene matches: 11. This CDR3 is 14 amino acids long. The CDR3 sequence is CASSGLDRDEGYTF. CDR3 nucleotides: TGTGCCAGCAGTGGATTAGACAGGGATGAAGGCTACACCTTC.

This chain uses TRBV28 with TRBJ1-1; no definite D call. This CDR3 has 13 residues. The V gene's germline CDR1 is MDHEN and CDR2 SYDVKM. Trimming took 1 base from V and 3 from J, leaving 6 bases between them. CDR3 loop: CASSLLLYTEAFF. In DNA form, the CDR3 reads TGTGCCAGCAGTTTATTACTATACACTGAAGCTTTCTTT.

The sample holds one count of this clone. The J gene is TRBJ1-3, the V gene TRBV27; D is uncertain. The V gene lost 4 bases and the J gene lost 2 bases, with 9 bases spanning the gap. The CDR3 is 14 residues long. CDR1 and CDR2 from the germline V gene are MNHEY and SMNVEV (reference sequence). The CDR3 reads CASSSLGAGNTIYF. The CDR3 bases are TGTGCCAGCAGTTCTCTTGGCGCTGGAAACACCATATATTTT.

The rearrangement links TRBV15 to TRBJ2-7; tentatively, D is TRBD2 (6 bases). Germline loops: CDR1 LNHNV, CDR2 YYDKDF (reference sequence). The V end was cut by 3 bases, the J end by 6 bases, with 21 bases between. CDR3 length equals 16 residues. CDR3: CATSRSVVGGGSEQYF. DNA of the CDR3: TGTGCCACCAGCAGGTCCGTTGTGGGAGGTGGTAGCGAGCAGTACTTC.

The rearrangement uses TRBV5-1 and TRBJ2-3; no firm D call. Germline V lookup: CDR1 SGHRS, CDR2 YFSETQ. The ends were cut back, 3 bases at V and 5 bases at J, with 10 bases in the middle. This CDR3 has 13 amino acids. The CDR3 here is CASSSDSRDTQYF. CDR3 DNA: TGCGCCAGCAGCTCAGACTCCAGAGATACGCAGTATTTT.

This clone was found a few times. The V and J genes are TRBV28 and TRBJ1-2; a possible D gene is TRBD1 (5 bases). The germline V and J ends were trimmed by 5 bases and 4 bases, with 17 bases remaining between them. Per germline, CDR1 MDHEN and CDR2 SYDVKM. The CDR3 is made up of 15 amino acids. The CDR3 bases are TGTGCCAGCAGTAGGGGTTTTGGGGAATTCTATGGCTACACCTTC. It yields the protein CASSRGFGEFYGYTF.

This clone was seen only a few times. V gene TRBV18 combines with J gene TRBJ1-5, with D uncertain. The CDR3 is 15 amino acids. Trimming shortened V by 1 base and J by 6 bases, and 13 bases separated the two germline ends. CDR1 and CDR2 from the germline V gene are KGHSH and LQKENI. CDR3 sequence reads: CASSPQKGDGQPQHF. The CDR3 region has the DNA TGTGCCAGCTCACCACAGAAGGGAGACGGTCAGCCCCAGCATTTT.

J is TRBJ1-2 and V is TRBV2; possible D gene TRBD1, 5 bases. The CDR3 has 13 residues. Deletions cut 1 base from V and 8 bases from J, with 11 bases between. The germline V gene encodes CDR1 SNHLY and CDR2 FYNNEI. This chain's CDR3 is CASSEVEGRGYTF. The CDR3 DNA reads as TGTGCCAGCAGTGAAGTGGAGGGGAGAGGCTACACCTTC. Looking up the rest from reference TRBV2 and TRBJ1-2 gives the full variable domain: EPEVTQTPSHQVTQMGQEVILRCVPISNHLYFYWYRQILGQKVEFLVSFYNNEISEKSEIFDDQFSVERPDGSNFTLKIRSTKLEDSAMYFCASSEVEGRGYTFGSGTRLTVV.

The chain carries TRBV28 and TRBJ1-5; the D is unclear. The CDR3 is 16 residues long. Looked up from germline, CDR1 is MDHEN and CDR2 is SYDVKM. V was cut by 6 bases and J by 2 bases, with 17 bases left in between. CDR3 protein: CASSPKVFWGNQPQHF. The CDR3 DNA is TGTGCCAGCAGCCCGAAGGTGTTCTGGGGCAATCAGCCCCAGCATTTT.

The chain links TRBV19 to TRBJ1-6; 10 nucleotides agree with TRBD1. Trimming at V came to 9 bases and at J to 7 bases, leaving 6 bases not matched to a gene. Germline CDR1 LNHDA, CDR2 SQIVND (reference sequence). The CDR3 is made up of 14 amino acids. CDR3 region: CASTTGQGNSPLHF. In DNA form, the CDR3 reads TGTGCCAGCACAACGGGACAGGGGAATTCACCCCTCCACTTT.

The rearrangement joins TRBV5-4 to TRBJ2-2; D uncertain. Germline lookup yields CDR1 SGHNT and CDR2 YYREEE (reference sequence). This CDR3 region has 15 residues. Trimming removed 0 bases from V and 5 bases from J, with 11 bases in between. The CDR3 here is CASSLALETTGELFF. CDR3 in DNA: TGTGCCAGCAGCTTGGCGCTAGAAACAACCGGGGAGCTGTTTTTT.

J is TRBJ1-4 and V is TRBV3-1 (or the pseudogene TRBV3-2); tentatively, D is TRBD1 (5 bases). V lost 0 bases, J lost 5 bases, and 13 bases lay in between. Germline values: CDR1 LGHDT, CDR2 YNNKEL (reference sequence). This CDR3 region has 16 residues. The CDR3 spells CASSQERGRVNEKLFF. The CDR3 region has the DNA TGTGCCAGCAGCCAAGAAAGGGGTAGGGTGAATGAAAAACTGTTTTTT.

The V gene is TRBV2, the J gene TRBJ1-4; TRBD1 is a possible D gene (5 bases). From germline, CDR1 is SNHLY and CDR2 FYNNEI. The CDR3 spans 17 residues. Trimming removed 4 bases at V and 0 bases at J, with 15 bases between. Here the CDR3 DNA reads TGTGCCAGCAGTGTCTCGGCCTCGGGGCCAACTAATGAAAAACTGTTTTTT. It specifies CASSVSASGPTNEKLFF.

This chain connects TRBV3-1 (or the pseudogene TRBV3-2) to TRBJ2-7; a weak D match, TRBD1 (6 bases). CDR1 and CDR2 (germline): LGHDT, YNNKEL (reference sequence). V was pared by 6 bases and J by 5 bases, with 8 bases between. This CDR3 is built from 11 residues. The CDR3 DNA sequence: TGTGCCAGCAGAACAGGGAACGAGCAGTACTTC. Residues: CASRTGNEQYF.

The chain employs TRBV19 and TRBJ1-4; D possibly corresponds to TRBD1 (5 bases). V lost 4 bases and J 5 bases, leaving 8 bases between the germline ends. Germline lookup yields CDR1 LNHDA and CDR2 SQIVND (reference sequence). The CDR3 has 13 residues. CDR3 bases: TGTGCCAGTAGTAGTTGGGGGAATGAAAAACTGTTTTTT. It is translated as CASSSWGNEKLFF.

V gene TRBV27 combines with J gene TRBJ1-5; unclear D gene. Trimming shortened V by 3 bases and J by 9 bases, and 12 bases separated the two germline ends. CDR1 and CDR2 (germline): MNHEY, SMNVEV (reference sequence). This CDR3 spans 13 amino acids. In DNA, the CDR3 is TGTGCCAGCAGTTTTGAGGGTTGGGGGCCCCAGCATTTT. Protein sequence: CASSFEGWGPQHF.

The chain joins TRBV7-9 to TRBJ2-7; perhaps TRBD2 as D (7 bases). This CDR3 has 17 residues. Germline V CDR1 and CDR2: SEHNR, FQNEAQ (reference sequence). Trimming left V 3 bases short and J 0 bases short, with 18 bases between. The CDR3 is CASSFPYLRGPSYEQYF. CDR3 nucleotide sequence: TGTGCCAGCAGCTTTCCTTATCTGCGGGGGCCCTCCTACGAGCAGTACTTC.

The chain carries TRBV6-2 or TRBV6-3 and TRBJ1-5; 7 nucleotides match TRBD1. J gave up 0 bases and V 5 bases, and 19 bases lay outside the gene matches. CDR3 size: 20 residues. CDR1 is MNHEY and CDR2 is SVGEGT in the germline V gene. The CDR3 loop reads CASSNPPGQRPSYSNQPQHF. CDR3 sequence (DNA): TGTGCCAGCAGTAACCCCCCGGGACAGCGACCATCTTATAGCAATCAGCCCCAGCATTTT.

This chain connects TRBV7-2 to TRBJ1-1; D is unclear. The V end was cut by 1 base, the J end by 1 base, with 10 bases between. Germline V lookup: CDR1 SGHTA, CDR2 FQGNSA. The CDR3 extends over 15 amino acids. DNA of the CDR3: TGTGCCAGCAGCTTAGTCCTCGCCGCGAACACTGAAGCTTTCTTT. It specifies CASSLVLAANTEAFF. The entire variable domain, with the rest obtained from reference TRBV7-2 and TRBJ1-1, is as follows: GAGVSQSPSNKVTEKGKDVELRCDPISGHTALYWYRQSLGQGLEFLIYFQGNSAPDKSGLPSDRFSAERTGGSVSTLTIQRTQQEDSAVYLCASSLVLAANTEAFFGQGTRLTVV.

The chain is built from TRBV23-1 and TRBJ2-1, with 8 positions matching TRBD1. TRBV23-1 qualifies as an ORF whose function is uncertain. V gave up 5 bases and J gave up 8 bases; unmatched junction bases: 14. There are 16 residues in the CDR3. The CDR3 DNA reads TGCGCCAGCAGTAGGGGCCCTGGACAGGGTAGATATGAGCAGTTCTTC. Protein: CASSRGPGQGRYEQFF.

This sequence joins TRBV1 and TRBJ2-3; whether TRBD2, the table's D call, matches the DNA was not checked. TRBV1 is recorded as a pseudogene. This CDR3 is built from 12 residues. CDR3 protein: CTSTPGLNTQYF. The CDR3 bases are TGCACCAGCACACCGGGACTAAATACGCAGTATTTT.